The clone carrying this TCR beta chain was detected a few times. The antigen is undetermined. Barcoded TCR alpha and TCR beta cDNA libraries with UMIs came from 5'RACE using constant-segment primers. Each CDR3 protein gets one entry after TCRdb re-called the 5' RACE reads with MiXCR. The sample consists of about 560,000 distinct CDR3 sequences, roughly 21% of them appearing once. This record belongs to a study of T-cell memory formation after mild COVID-19. Overall study findings and caveats: Day 15 to 85 contracting clones showed balanced CD4/CD8; day 15 to 37 expanders favored CD4+. Mainly CM and EM harbored the contracting CD4+ clones; mainly EMRA harbored the CD8+ ones.

There are 12 residues in the CDR3. V was clipped by 6 bases and J by 10 bases, with 13 bases between them. CDR1 and CDR2 (germline): MNHEY, SVGAGI. The TCR comes from an adult woman who had mild COVID-19 (a few samples of this study predate the infection). Cell type and time point are not known. The specimen sequenced was PBMCs or a T cell subset sorted from them (not recorded which). The chain links TRBV6-5 to TRBJ1-5; tentatively, D is TRBD1 (6 bases). CDR3 bases: TGTGCCAGCAGAGAGGGGGTAGGTCCCCAGCATTTT. It encodes CASREGVGPQHF.